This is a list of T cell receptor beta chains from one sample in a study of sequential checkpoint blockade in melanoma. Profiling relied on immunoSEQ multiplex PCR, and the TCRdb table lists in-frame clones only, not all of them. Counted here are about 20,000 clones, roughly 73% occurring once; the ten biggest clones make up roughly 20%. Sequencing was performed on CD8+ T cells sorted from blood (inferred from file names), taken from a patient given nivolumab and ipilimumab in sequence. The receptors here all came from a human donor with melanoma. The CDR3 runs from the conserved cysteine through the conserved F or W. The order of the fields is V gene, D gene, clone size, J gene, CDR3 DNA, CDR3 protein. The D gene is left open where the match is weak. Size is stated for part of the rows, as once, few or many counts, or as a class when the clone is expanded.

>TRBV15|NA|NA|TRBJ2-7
TGTGCCACCAGCAGAGACGGCAGGGGCTACGAGCAGTACTTC
CATSRDGRGYEQYF
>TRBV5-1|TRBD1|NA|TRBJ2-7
TGCGCCAGCAGCTTGGATTGGGGACAGCCACTATACGAGCAGTACTTC
CASSLDWGQPLYEQYF
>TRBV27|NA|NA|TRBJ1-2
TGTGCCAGCAGTTTATCGGCAGGGGCAACTGGCTACACCTTC
CASSLSAGATGYTF
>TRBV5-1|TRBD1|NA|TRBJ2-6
TGCGCCAGCAGCCCTGGACAGGGGGCAGGTGGGGCCAACGTCCTGACTTTC
CASSPGQGAGGANVLTF
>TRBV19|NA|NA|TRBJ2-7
TGTGCCAGTAGTATCGCGACAGCATCCTACGAGCAGTACTTC
CASSIATASYEQYF
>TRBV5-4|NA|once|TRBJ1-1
TGTGCCAGCAGCTTGCGTTCGAACACTGAAGCTTTCTTT
CASSLRSNTEAFF
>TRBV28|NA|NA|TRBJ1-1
TGTGCCAGCAGTTTGTCCGGGGAATCGGGTGAAGCTTTCTTT
CASSLSGESGEAFF
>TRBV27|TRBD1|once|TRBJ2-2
TGTGCCAGCAGGCCAAACCGGGACAGGGGGACACGGGGGTGGAACACCGGGGAGCTGTTTTTT
CASRPNRDRGTRGWNTGELFF
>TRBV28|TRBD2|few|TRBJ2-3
TGTGCCAGCAGCTCCCCCCGTGTGACTAGCGGGGGCACAGATACGCAGTATTTT
CASSSPRVTSGGTDTQYF
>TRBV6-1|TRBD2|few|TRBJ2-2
TGTGCCAGCAGTGGACTAGCGGACACCGGGGAGCTGTTTTTT
CASSGLADTGELFF
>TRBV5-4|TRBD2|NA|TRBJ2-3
TGTGCCAGCAGCCCCTGGGACTACAACACAGATACGCAGTATTTT
CASSPWDYNTDTQYF
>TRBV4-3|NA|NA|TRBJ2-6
TGCGCCAGCAGCCAAGATGCGTCCTCTGGGGCCAACGTCCTGACTTTC
CASSQDASSGANVLTF
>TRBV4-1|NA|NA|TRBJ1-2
TGTGCCAGCAGCCAAGAAACCGGAATTCTCAGGGATGGCTACACCTTC
CASSQETGILRDGYTF
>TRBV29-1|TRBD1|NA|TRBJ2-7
TGCAGTGTCCTGAACCCCGGGACAGTTTCCTACGAGCAGTACTTC
CSVLNPGTVSYEQYF
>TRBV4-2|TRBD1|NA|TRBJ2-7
TGTGCCAGCAGCCTGGGAGGGACAGGGGCCTACGAGCAGTACTTC
CASSLGGTGAYEQYF
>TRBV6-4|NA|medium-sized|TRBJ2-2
TGTGCCAGCAGTGACTCGAACGGGGTCGGCGGGGAGCTGTTTTTT
CASSDSNGVGGELFF
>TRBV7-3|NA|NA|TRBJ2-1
TGTGCCAGCAGTCCCGGCTCTCAGGGGAAGACTGAGCAGTTCTTC
CASSPGSQGKTEQFF
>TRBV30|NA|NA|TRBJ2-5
TGTGCCTGGAGGGGGACACAAAAGACCCAGTACTTC
CAWRGTQKTQYF
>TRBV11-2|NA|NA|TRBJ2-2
TGTGCCAGCAGCCCCCCGGGGGTAAACACCGGGGAGCTGTTTTTT
CASSPPGVNTGELFF
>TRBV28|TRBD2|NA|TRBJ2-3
TGTGCCAGCAGTTTTCTAGCGGGGTACACAGATACGCAGTATTTT
CASSFLAGYTDTQYF
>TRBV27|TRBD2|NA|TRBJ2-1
TGTGCCAGCAGTTTCCCGGGACTAGGGGTCAATGAGCAGTTCTTC
CASSFPGLGVNEQFF
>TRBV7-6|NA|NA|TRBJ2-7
TGTGCCAGCAGCTTGGGGTCAGGGCCCTACGAGCAGTACTTC
CASSLGSGPYEQYF
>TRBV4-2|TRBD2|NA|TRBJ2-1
TGTGCCAGCAGCCGAGAAGATTCGGGACTAGCGGGATTCGAGCAGTTCTTC
CASSREDSGLAGFEQFF
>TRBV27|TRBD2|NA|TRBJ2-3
TGTGCCAGCAGTTTTCGGTCGAGACTAGCGGGACCCCCTAGCACAGATACGCAGTATTTT
CASSFRSRLAGPPSTDTQYF
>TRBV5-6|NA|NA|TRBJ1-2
TGTGCCAGCAGCTTGGATGGACAACGCTTCTATGGCTACACCTTC
CASSLDGQRFYGYTF
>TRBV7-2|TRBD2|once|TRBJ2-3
TGTGCCAGCAGCTTAGTTGTGGGAGCGGGAGATATGGGTACGCAGTATTTT
CASSLVVGAGDMGTQYF
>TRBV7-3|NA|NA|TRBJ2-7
TGTGCCAGCAGTGGTGCGGGGGCCTTCTACTACGAGCAGTACTTC
CASSGAGAFYYEQYF
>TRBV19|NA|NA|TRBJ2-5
TGTGCCAGTAGTACAGGGGGGGAGACCCAGTACTTC
CASSTGGETQYF
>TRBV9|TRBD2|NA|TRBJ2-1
TGTGCCAGCAGCGTAAGGGGCGCCGGGACTAGTCTCCACAATGAGCAGTTCTTC
CASSVRGAGTSLHNEQFF
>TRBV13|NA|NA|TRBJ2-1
TGTGCCAGCAGCTTAGGGCAGGGTGAGGTGGATGAGCAGTTCTTC
CASSLGQGEVDEQFF
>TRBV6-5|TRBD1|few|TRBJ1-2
TGTGCCAGCAGTTACGGGACAGGGGGCAAGGACTATGGCTACACCTTC
CASSYGTGGKDYGYTF
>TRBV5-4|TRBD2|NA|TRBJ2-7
TGTGCCAGCAGCTGGACTAGCGGGAGGACCTACGAGCAGTACTTC
CASSWTSGRTYEQYF
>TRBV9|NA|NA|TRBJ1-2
TGTGCCAGCAGCGTCGAGGTTAACTATGGCTACACCTTC
CASSVEVNYGYTF
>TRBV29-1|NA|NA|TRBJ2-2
TGCAGCGGTCGCCGGGATCCCCCCGGGGAGCTGTTTTTT
CSGRRDPPGELFF
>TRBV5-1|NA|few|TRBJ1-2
TGCGCCAGCAGCTTGAATTCCGGTTCTGGCTACACCTTC
CASSLNSGSGYTF